The clone carrying this TCR beta chain came up once. Its specificity is unknown. Germline lookup yields CDR1 SNHLY and CDR2 FYNNEI. The CDR3 loop spans 14 amino acids. The V end was cut by 5 bases, the J end by 10 bases, with 15 bases between. These data are taken from a study of shared clonotypes between healthy human individuals. Findings and limits, study-wide: Memory subsets generally showed smaller estimated richness than naive subsets did. Relative to their counterparts shared across all four donors, non-shared clonotypes exhibited diminished generation probabilities. Expectations were that clonotype sharing among donors would be affected by sequencing depth. The researchers took only blood, and tissue repertoires probably look different.

Sequenced by immunoSEQ multiplex PCR; TCRdb stores in-frame clones only, minus some. The repertoire holds millions of clones, with approximately 92% as singletons. Sequenced sample: naive CD4+ T cells sorted from blood. Subset indicated: CD45RA+ positively selected. This TCR came from a man aged 18 to 30 in good health. The genes are TRBV2 and TRBJ1-6, with D possibly being TRBD1 (6 bases). The CDR3 sequence: CASSIGDTYSPLHF. The DNA of the CDR3 is TGTGCCAGCAGTATCGGGGACACTTACTCACCCCTCCACTTT.